These 15 T cell receptor beta chains came from one sample sequenced in a study of blood T cell repertoires in COVID-19. Profiling relied on immunoSEQ multiplex PCR, and the TCRdb table lists in-frame clones only, not all of them. There are about 140,000 clones in the sample; around 79% occur only once, and over 8.5% lies in the top ten. The specimen sequenced was peripheral blood. The receptors derive from a man in his fifties with active or convalescent COVID-19.

The V gene is TRBV7-3, the J gene TRBJ1-2, with TRBD1 as a possible D gene (6 bases). V lost 0 bases and J 8 bases, leaving 13 bases between the germline ends. Germline CDR1 SGHTA, CDR2 FQGTGA. The CDR3 covers 14 residues. CDR3 amino acids: CASSLTGRGRGYTF. The DNA for the CDR3 is TGTGCCAGCAGCTTAACGGGCAGGGGACGCGGCTACACCTTC.

The chain is built from TRBV2 and TRBJ1-2; TRBD1 matches at 7 bases. Germline V gene sequence: CDR1 SNHLY, CDR2 FYNNEI. The V and J ends lost 9 bases and 8 bases, in that order; junction bases with no gene match: 9. CDR3 length equals 12 residues. The CDR3 is CASEQGIEGYTF. The DNA for the CDR3 is TGTGCCAGTGAACAGGGGATAGAGGGCTACACCTTC.

The chain couples TRBV28 to TRBJ2-7; 10 nucleotides match TRBD1. Germline CDR1 reads MDHEN; CDR2 reads SYDVKM. The CDR3 extends over 15 amino acids. J was trimmed by 2 bases and V by 4 bases; bases with no gene match: 5. Written as DNA, the CDR3 is TGTGCCAGCAGTTCCCGGGACAGGGGAACCTACGAGCAGTACTTC. Its protein product is CASSSRDRGTYEQYF.

This clone was seen a handful of times. The chain recombines TRBV6-6 with TRBJ2-7; possible D gene TRBD1, 6 bases. Trimming pared 0 bases from V and 4 bases from J, leaving 10 bases between. The CDR3 runs 14 residues. From germline, CDR1 is MNHNY and CDR2 SVGAGI (reference sequence). Here the CDR3 DNA reads TGTGCCAGCAGTTACTCGGACAGCTTTTACGAGCAGTACTTC. Protein sequence: CASSYSDSFYEQYF.

This chain uses TRBV19 with TRBJ2-1, with TRBD2 identical over 8 bases. The germline CDR1 and CDR2 sequences are LNHDA and SQIVND (reference sequence). V gave up 1 base and J gave up 0 bases; unmatched junction bases: 8. This CDR3 comprises 18 residues. The CDR3: CASSIVGGSGASYNEQFF. CDR3 nucleotides: TGTGCCAGTAGTATAGTAGGTGGTAGCGGGGCCTCCTACAATGAGCAGTTCTTC.

V and J are TRBV24-1 and TRBJ2-1; TRBD2 matches 8 bases. CDR1 and CDR2 (germline): KGHDR, SFDVKD. The CDR3 contains 18 residues. V shed 5 bases, J shed 7 bases, and the junction held 18 bases outside the gene matches. Here the CDR3 reads CATSALGASGTRMNEQFF. The CDR3 DNA reads TGTGCCACCAGTGCGTTAGGGGCTTCCGGGACTAGGATGAATGAGCAGTTCTTC.

The J gene is TRBJ1-2, the V gene TRBV18; no clear D. Germline V gives CDR1 KGHSH, CDR2 LQKENI. The ends were cut back, 2 bases at V and 4 bases at J, with 5 bases in the middle. The CDR3 is 12 amino acids. The chain's CDR3 is CASSPSSYGYTF. In DNA form, the CDR3 reads TGTGCCAGCTCACCATCGAGCTATGGCTACACCTTC. The variable domain in full, with the rest retrieved from reference TRBV18 and TRBJ1-2, is NAGVMQNPRHLVRRRGQEARLRCSPMKGHSHVYWYRQLPEEGLKFMVYLQKENIIDESGMPKERFSAEFPKEGPSILRIQQVVRGDSAAYFCASSPSSYGYTFGSGTRLTVV.

The chain has TRBV7-3 and TRBJ2-7; possible D gene TRBD1, 6 bases. The CDR3 consists of 14 residues. The V gene's germline CDR1 is SGHTA and CDR2 FQGTGA. V was clipped by 5 bases and J by 2 bases, with 13 bases between them. Here the CDR3 reads CASSQGTAPYEQYF. The CDR3 region has the DNA TGTGCCAGCAGCCAGGGGACGGCTCCCTACGAGCAGTACTTC.

The chain couples TRBV11-2 to TRBJ2-1, with 15 bases aligning to TRBD2. The CDR3 is 17 amino acids. Germline V gene lookup returns CDR1 SGHAT and CDR2 FQNNGV. V lost 1 base, J lost 9 bases, and 7 bases stayed unmatched. The CDR3: CASSLARTSGRAFEQFF. CDR3 nucleotides: TGTGCCAGCAGCTTAGCTAGGACTAGCGGGAGGGCCTTTGAGCAGTTCTTC.

V is TRBV4-1 and J is TRBJ2-2; 15 bases fit TRBD2. V lost 4 bases to trimming and J lost 7 bases; unmatched junction nucleotides: 4. The germline gives CDR1 MGHRA, CDR2 YSYEKL. The CDR3 covers 16 residues. CDR3: CASSLGLAGGYGELFF. CDR3 DNA sequence: TGCGCCAGCAGCCTCGGACTAGCGGGAGGGTACGGGGAGCTGTTTTTT.

The gene calls are TRBV2 and TRBJ2-2; 9 nucleotides align to TRBD2. There are 16 residues in the CDR3. V trimming: 6 bases; J trimming: 6 bases; junction bases outside the gene matches: 11. Germline assignment: CDR1 SNHLY and CDR2 FYNNEI. This CDR3 reads CASRVLSGSRAGELFF. For the CDR3, the DNA is TGTGCCAGCAGGGTCCTTAGCGGGAGTCGAGCCGGGGAGCTGTTTTTT.

The J gene is TRBJ2-7, the V gene TRBV13; possibly TRBD1 for D (6 bases). The V gene lost 3 bases and the J gene lost 2 bases, with 11 bases spanning the gap. CDR1 is PRHDT, CDR2 FYEKMQ, per germline (reference sequence). CDR3 length: 14 residues. CDR3 coding DNA: TGTGCCAGCAGCTTCAGGACAGCTACCTACGAGCAGTACTTC. Its protein is CASSFRTATYEQYF.

In its sample, this clone was seen a few times. This chain joins TRBV27 and TRBJ1-3; 8 nucleotides line up with TRBD1. This CDR3 has 16 residues. The germline CDR1 and CDR2 sequences are MNHEY and SMNVEV (reference sequence). Trimming at V came to 5 bases and at J to 4 bases, leaving 10 bases not matched to a gene. In DNA, the CDR3 is TGTGCCAGCAGTCCCTATCCGACAGGGGCCGGAAACACCATATATTTT. It yields the protein CASSPYPTGAGNTIYF.

This clone was recorded once. This chain links TRBV23-1 with TRBJ1-2; 7 bases are shared with TRBD1. TRBV23-1 is an ORF, with its function uncertain. The CDR3 consists of 16 residues. The trim removed 6 bases at V and 5 bases at J, leaving 15 bases unmatched. The CDR3 reads CASSLFPTGTDYGYTF. DNA for the CDR3: TGCGCCAGCAGCCTTTTTCCGACCGGGACAGATTATGGCTACACCTTC.

This clone occurred once. The chain links TRBV18 to TRBJ2-2; the D gene is possibly TRBD1 (5 bases). The CDR3 is 14 amino acids. The V end lost 1 base, the J end lost 4 bases, and 7 bases lay between the germline ends. Germline V lookup: CDR1 KGHSH, CDR2 LQKENI. In nucleotides, the CDR3 is TGTGCCAGCTCACCACAGGGGATCACCGGGGAGCTGTTTTTT. This gives the protein CASSPQGITGELFF.